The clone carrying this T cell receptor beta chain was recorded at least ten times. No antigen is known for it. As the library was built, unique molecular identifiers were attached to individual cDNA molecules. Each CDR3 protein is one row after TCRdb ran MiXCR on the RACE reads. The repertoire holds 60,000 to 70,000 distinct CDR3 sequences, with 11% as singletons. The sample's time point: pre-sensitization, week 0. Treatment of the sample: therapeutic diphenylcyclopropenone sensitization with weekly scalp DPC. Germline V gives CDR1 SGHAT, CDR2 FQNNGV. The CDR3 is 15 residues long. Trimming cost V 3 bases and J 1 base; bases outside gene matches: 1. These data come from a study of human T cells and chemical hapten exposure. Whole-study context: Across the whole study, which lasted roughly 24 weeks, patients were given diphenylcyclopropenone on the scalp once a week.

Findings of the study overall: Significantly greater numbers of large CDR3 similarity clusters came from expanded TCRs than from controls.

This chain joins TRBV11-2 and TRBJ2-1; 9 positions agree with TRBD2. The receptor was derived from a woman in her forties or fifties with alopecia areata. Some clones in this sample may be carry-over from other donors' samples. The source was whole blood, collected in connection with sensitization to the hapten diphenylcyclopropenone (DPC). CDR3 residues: CASSLREGSYNEQFF. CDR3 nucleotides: TGTGCCAGCAGCTTGCGGGAGGGTTCCTACAATGAGCAGTTCTTC.